The present T cell receptor (beta chain) was sequenced within a study of T-cell memory formation after mild COVID-19. As for the study in general: Largely, TCR clusters stayed within a single donor.

Germline V lookup: CDR1 MNHEY, CDR2 SVGAGI. Between the trimmed V and J ends, which lost 2 bases and 4 bases, there was a span of 11 bases. This CDR3 is built from 14 residues. TCRdb re-called the 5' RACE reads with MiXCR, one entry per CDR3 protein. The sample yields about 440,000 distinct CDR3 sequences, 15% to 20% seen once. The sequencing sample was made of PBMCs or a T cell subset sorted from them (not recorded which). This chain joins TRBV6-5 and TRBJ2-5, with D perhaps matching TRBD1 or TRBD2 (5 bases each). The receptor comes from an adult woman who had mild COVID-19 (a few samples of this study predate the infection). Cell type and time point are not known. The CDR3 DNA reads as TGTGCCAGCAGTTACGTCGGGGACGGAGAGACCCAGTACTTC. The encoded protein is CASSYVGDGETQYF.